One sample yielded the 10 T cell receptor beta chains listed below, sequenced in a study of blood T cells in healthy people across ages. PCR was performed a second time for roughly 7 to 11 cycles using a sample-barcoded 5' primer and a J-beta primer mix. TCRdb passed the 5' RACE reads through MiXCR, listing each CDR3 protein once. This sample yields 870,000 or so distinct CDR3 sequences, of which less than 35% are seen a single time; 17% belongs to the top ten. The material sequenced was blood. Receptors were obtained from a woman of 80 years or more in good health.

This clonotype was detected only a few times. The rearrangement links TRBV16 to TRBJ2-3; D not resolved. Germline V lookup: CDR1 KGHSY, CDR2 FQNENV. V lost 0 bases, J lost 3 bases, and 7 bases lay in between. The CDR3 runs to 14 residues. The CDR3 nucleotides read TGTGCCAGCAGCCAATCGACTGCGACAGATACGCAGTATTTT. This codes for CASSQSTATDTQYF.

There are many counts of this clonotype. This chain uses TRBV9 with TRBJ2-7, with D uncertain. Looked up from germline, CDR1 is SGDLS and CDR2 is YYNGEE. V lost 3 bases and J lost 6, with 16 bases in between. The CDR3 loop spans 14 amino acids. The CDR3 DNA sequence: TGTGCCAGCAGCGAGGGATCCCTCCTTGGCGAGCAGTACTTC. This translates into CASSEGSLLGEQYF. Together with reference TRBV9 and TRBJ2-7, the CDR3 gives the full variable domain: DSGVTQTPKHLITATGQRVTLRCSPRSGDLSVYWYQQSLDQGLQFLIQYYNGEERAKGNILERFSAQQFPDLHSELNLSSLELGDSALYFCASSEGSLLGEQYFGPGTRLTVT.

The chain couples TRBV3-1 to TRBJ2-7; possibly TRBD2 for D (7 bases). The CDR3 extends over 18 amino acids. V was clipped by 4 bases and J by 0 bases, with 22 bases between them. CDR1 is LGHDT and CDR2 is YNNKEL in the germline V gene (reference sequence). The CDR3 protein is CASSPEGRVGGVSYEQYF. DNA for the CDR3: TGTGCCAGCAGCCCGGAGGGGAGGGTAGGGGGGGTCTCCTACGAGCAGTACTTC.

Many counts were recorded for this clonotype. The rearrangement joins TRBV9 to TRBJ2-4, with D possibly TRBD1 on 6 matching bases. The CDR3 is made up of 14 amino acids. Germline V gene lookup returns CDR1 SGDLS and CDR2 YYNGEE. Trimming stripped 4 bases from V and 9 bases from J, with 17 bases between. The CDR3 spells CASSTRTAGGIQYF. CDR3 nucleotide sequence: TGTGCCAGCAGCACTCGGACAGCCGGTGGCATTCAGTACTTC. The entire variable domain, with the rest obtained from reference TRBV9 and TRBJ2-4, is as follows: DSGVTQTPKHLITATGQRVTLRCSPRSGDLSVYWYQQSLDQGLQFLIQYYNGEERAKGNILERFSAQQFPDLHSELNLSSLELGDSALYFCASSTRTAGGIQYFGAGTRLSVL.

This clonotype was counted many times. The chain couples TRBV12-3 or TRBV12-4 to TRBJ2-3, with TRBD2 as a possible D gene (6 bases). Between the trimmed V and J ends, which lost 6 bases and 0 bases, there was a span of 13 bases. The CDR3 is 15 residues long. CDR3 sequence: CASSREASSTDTQYF. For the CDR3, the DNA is TGTGCCAGCAGCAGGGAGGCTTCTAGCACAGATACGCAGTATTTT.

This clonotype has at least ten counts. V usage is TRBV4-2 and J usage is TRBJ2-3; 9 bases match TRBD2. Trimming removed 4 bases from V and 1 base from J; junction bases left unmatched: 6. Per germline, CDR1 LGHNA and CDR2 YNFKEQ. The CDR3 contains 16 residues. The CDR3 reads CASSPTTSGGTDTQYF. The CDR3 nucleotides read TGTGCCAGCAGCCCTACGACTAGCGGAGGCACAGATACGCAGTATTTT.

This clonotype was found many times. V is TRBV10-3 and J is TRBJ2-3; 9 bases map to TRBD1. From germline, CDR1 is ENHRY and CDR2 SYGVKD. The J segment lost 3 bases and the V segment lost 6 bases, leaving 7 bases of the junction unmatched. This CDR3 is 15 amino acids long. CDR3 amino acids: CAISRTGAKTDTQYF. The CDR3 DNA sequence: TGTGCCATCAGCCGGACAGGGGCGAAGACAGATACGCAGTATTTT.

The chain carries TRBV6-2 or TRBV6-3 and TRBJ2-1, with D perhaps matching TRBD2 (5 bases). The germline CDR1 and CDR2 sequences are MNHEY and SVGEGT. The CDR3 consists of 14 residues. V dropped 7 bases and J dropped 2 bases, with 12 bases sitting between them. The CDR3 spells CASTEGPPYNEQFF. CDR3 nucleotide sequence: TGTGCCAGCACAGAGGGCCCCCCCTACAATGAGCAGTTCTTC.

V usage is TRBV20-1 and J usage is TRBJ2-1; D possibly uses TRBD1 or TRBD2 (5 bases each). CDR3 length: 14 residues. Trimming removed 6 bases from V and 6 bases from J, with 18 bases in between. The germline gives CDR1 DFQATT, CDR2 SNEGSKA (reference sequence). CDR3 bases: TGCAGTGCAACCGCCGGGACGGCCGGCAATGAGCAGTTCTTC. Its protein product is CSATAGTAGNEQFF.

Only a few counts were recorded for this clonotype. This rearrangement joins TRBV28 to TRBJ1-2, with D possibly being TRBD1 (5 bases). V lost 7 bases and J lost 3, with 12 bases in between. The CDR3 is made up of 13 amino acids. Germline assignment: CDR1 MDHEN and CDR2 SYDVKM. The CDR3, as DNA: TGTGCCAGCAATGACAGAAGCTACTATGGCTACACCTTC. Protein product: CASNDRSYYGYTF.